This T cell receptor beta chain was retrieved from a study of cytomegalovirus exposure and HLA in healthy donors. Note on this clone: Its antigen is not identified.

CDR1 is LGHNA and CDR2 is YNFKEQ in the germline V gene. The CDR3 runs 16 residues. The trim removed 6 bases at V and 5 bases at J, leaving 9 bases unmatched. Broader study findings: Per a prior analysis, the majority of TCR beta V segments were productive roughly 87% or roughly 30% of the time.

PCR used 60 Vbeta primers and 13 Jbeta primers. This table comes from immunoSEQ multiplex PCR, and its TCRdb copy is limited to in-frame clones, with some not included. The sample lists about 130,000 clones, around 73% occurring once. The sample comprised PBMCs. The chain recombines TRBV4-2 with TRBJ2-1; 11 bases fit TRBD2. The sequence derives from a man aged 30-40 years in good health and CMV-seropositive. The CDR3 spells CASRPRGTSGDNEQFF. The CDR3 region has the DNA TGTGCCAGCAGGCCTAGGGGGACTAGCGGAGACAATGAGCAGTTCTTC.